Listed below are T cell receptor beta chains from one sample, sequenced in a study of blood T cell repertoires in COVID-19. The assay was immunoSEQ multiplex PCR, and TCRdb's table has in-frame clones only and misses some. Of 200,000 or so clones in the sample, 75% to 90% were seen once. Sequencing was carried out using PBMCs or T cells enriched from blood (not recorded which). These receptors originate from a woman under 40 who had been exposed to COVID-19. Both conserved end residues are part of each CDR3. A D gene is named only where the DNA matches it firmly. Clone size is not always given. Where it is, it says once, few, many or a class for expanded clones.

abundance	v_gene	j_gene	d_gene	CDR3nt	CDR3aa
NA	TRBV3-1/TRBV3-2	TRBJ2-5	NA	TGTGCCAGCAGCCACTACAGGGTTGGCCAAGAGACCCAGTACTTC	CASSHYRVGQETQYF
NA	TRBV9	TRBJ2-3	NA	TGTGCCAGCAGCGCGGCAGATCCGAGGGATACGCAGTATTTT	CASSAADPRDTQYF
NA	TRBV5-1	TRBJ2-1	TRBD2	TGCGCCAGCAGCTTTAAGACTAGCGGGAGAAAAAATGAGCAGTTCTTC	CASSFKTSGRKNEQFF
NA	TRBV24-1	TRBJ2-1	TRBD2	TGTGCCACCAGTGATCCCGGGACTAGCGGGATCAATGAGCAGTTCTTC	CATSDPGTSGINEQFF
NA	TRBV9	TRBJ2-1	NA	TGTGCCAGCAGCGTAGCTTTTTCCCGTAATGAGCAGTTCTTC	CASSVAFSRNEQFF
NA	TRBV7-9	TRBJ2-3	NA	TGTGCCAGCCGAATGACTAGAAAAGCGTCTAGCACAGATACGCAGTATTTT	CASRMTRKASSTDTQYF
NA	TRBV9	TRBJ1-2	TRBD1	TGTGCCAGCAGCTCCGGGGGGGCAGGGGGTTTTTATGGCTACACCTTC	CASSSGGAGGFYGYTF
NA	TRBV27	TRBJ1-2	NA	TGTGCCAGCAGTTGGGCGGGCAGTTCTAACTATGGCTACACCTTC	CASSWAGSSNYGYTF
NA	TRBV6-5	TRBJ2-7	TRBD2	TGTGCCAGCGTGCGGTCGACTAGCGGGACCTACGAGCAGTACTTC	CASVRSTSGTYEQYF
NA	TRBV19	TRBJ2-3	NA	TGTGCCACTCAAGACAGTTACTTATCCACAGATACGCAGTATTTT	CATQDSYLSTDTQYF
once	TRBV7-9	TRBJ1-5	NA	TGTGCCAGCACCTCGCCAGGATCGGGGCAGCCCCAGCATTTT	CASTSPGSGQPQHF
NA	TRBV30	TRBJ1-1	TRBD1	TGTGCCTGGAGGGCCAATGACAGGGTGAACACTGAAGCTTTCTTT	CAWRANDRVNTEAFF
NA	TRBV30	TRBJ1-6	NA	TGTGCCTGGAGTGCACTGGCCGGGACACCGAATTCACCCCTCCACTTT	CAWSALAGTPNSPLHF
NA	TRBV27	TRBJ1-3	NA	TGTGCCAGCAGTCTAGGGGTCGCGGGAAACACCATATATTTT	CASSLGVAGNTIYF
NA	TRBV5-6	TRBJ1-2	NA	TGTGCCAGCAGCCGCGACAGGCTCGGCGGCTACACCTTC	CASSRDRLGGYTF
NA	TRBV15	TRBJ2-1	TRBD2	TGTGCCACCAGCACCCGGACTAGCGGGATAGACAATGAGCAGTTCTTC	CATSTRTSGIDNEQFF
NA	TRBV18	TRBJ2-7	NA	TGTGCCAGCTCACCACCGGTCATTCTCCAGGTCCTCGAGCAGTACTTC	CASSPPVILQVLEQYF
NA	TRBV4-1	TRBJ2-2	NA	TGCGCCAGCAGCCAAACAGTGAGCGGGGAGCTGTTTTTT	CASSQTVSGELFF
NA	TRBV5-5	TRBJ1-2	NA	TGTGCCAGCACCTTGATGTCCGAGTCCATCTATGGCTACACCTTC	CASTLMSESIYGYTF
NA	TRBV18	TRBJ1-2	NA	TGTGCCAGCTCTCCATCCGGCGGGGGTGATGGCTACACCTTC	CASSPSGGGDGYTF
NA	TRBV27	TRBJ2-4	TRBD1	TGTGCCAGCACTCCCGGACAGGGCCTAAAAAACATTCAGTACTTC	CASTPGQGLKNIQYF
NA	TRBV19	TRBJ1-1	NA	TGTGCCAGTAGTCAGGGTAGCGGCACTGAAGCTTTCTTT	CASSQGSGTEAFF
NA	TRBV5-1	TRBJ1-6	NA	TGCGCCAGCAGTCCCTCCACGGGGAATTCACCCCTCCACTTT	CASSPSTGNSPLHF
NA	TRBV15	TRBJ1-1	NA	TGTGCCACCAAACAGGGTGACGCTGAAGCTTTCTTT	CATKQGDAEAFF
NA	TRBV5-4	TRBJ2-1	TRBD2	TGTGCCAGCAGCTTGGGACTAGCGGGAGGGCCGCGGAATGAGCAGTTCTTC	CASSLGLAGGPRNEQFF
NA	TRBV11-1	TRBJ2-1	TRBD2	TGTGCCAGCAGCCGGGGTTTAGCGGGAGAACGCAATGAGCAGTTCTTC	CASSRGLAGERNEQFF
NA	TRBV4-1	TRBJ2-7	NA	TGCGCCAGCAGCCACGTGGGTCGGGGTAAGGACTACGAGCAGTACTTC	CASSHVGRGKDYEQYF
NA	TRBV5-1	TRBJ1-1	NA	TGCGCCAGCAGCTTGACAGGGAAGACGACTGAAGCTTTCTTT	CASSLTGKTTEAFF
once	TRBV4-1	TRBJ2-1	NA	TGCGCCAGCAGCCAAGATCTGCCGCAGGGGCTCTACAATGAGCAGTTCTTC	CASSQDLPQGLYNEQFF
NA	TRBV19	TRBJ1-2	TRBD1	TGTGCCAGTAGTAGGGACAGGGGGCAACGTGGCTACACCTTC	CASSRDRGQRGYTF
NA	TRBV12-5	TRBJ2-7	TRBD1	TGTGCTAGTGGTGCGCCACAGGGGTCCCCTTCCTACGAGCAGTACTTC	CASGAPQGSPSYEQYF
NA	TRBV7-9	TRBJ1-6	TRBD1	TGTGCCAGCAGCCAGCTGCCGGGACAGGGGAATTCACCCCTCCACTTT	CASSQLPGQGNSPLHF
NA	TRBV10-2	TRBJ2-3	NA	TGCGCCAGCAGTGAGACGGTCAGCACAGATACGCAGTATTTT	CASSETVSTDTQYF
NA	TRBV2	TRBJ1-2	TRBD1	TGTGCCAGCAACAAAATGACAGGGAGCTATGGCTACACCTTC	CASNKMTGSYGYTF
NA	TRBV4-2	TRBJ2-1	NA	TGTGCCAGCAGCCAAGCTAGGCTAGCGCCCTACAATGAGCAGTTCTTC	CASSQARLAPYNEQFF
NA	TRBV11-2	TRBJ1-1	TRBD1	TGTGCCAGCAGCCCGGGACAGGGAAACACTGAAGCTTTCTTT	CASSPGQGNTEAFF
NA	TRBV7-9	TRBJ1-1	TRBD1	TGTGCCAGCAGCCCTTGGACAGGAGCTCTGAACACTGAAGCTTTCTTT	CASSPWTGALNTEAFF
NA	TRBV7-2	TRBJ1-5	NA	TGTGCCAGCAGCCCCATGGGCTTTCGCAATCAGCCCCAGCATTTT	CASSPMGFRNQPQHF
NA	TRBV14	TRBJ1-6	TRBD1	TGTGCCAGCAGCCTAATGACAGGGGACCTCTATAATTCACCCCTCCACTTT	CASSLMTGDLYNSPLHF
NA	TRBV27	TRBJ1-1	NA	TGTGCCAGCAGTTACGGGTCAGCGAACACTGAAGCTTTCTTT	CASSYGSANTEAFF
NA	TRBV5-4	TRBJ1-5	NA	TGTGCCAGCAGCTTGGGGCCAGGCACAAATCAGCCCCAGCATTTT	CASSLGPGTNQPQHF
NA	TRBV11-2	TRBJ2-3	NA	TGTGCCAGCAGCTTAAGGCTAGTGACAGATACGCAGTATTTT	CASSLRLVTDTQYF
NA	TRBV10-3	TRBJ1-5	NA	TGTGCCATCAGTGAGGAAGGGAAAGGGGGTAATCAGCCCCAGCATTTT	CAISEEGKGGNQPQHF
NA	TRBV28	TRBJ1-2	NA	TGTGCCAGCAGTTTAAGATTGCGGGCACTCACCTTC	CASSLRLRALTF
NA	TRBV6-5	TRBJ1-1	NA	TGTGCCAGCAGTATAAGACAGACTGAAGCTTTCTTT	CASSIRQTEAFF
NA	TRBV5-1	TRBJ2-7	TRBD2	TGCGCCAGCAGCTTGGGGGCGGGAGCGCAGTACGAGCAGTACTTC	CASSLGAGAQYEQYF
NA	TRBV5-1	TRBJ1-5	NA	TGCGCCAGCAGCTTGGGGTGGGGGGACCAGCCCCAGCATTTT	CASSLGWGDQPQHF
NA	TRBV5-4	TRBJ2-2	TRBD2	TGTGCCAGCAGCTCTCCGGGACTAGCGGAGGTCCCCGGGGAGCTGTTTTTT	CASSSPGLAEVPGELFF
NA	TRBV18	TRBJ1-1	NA	TGTGCCAGCTCACCAAGTTTTTTCGCCGGCAGGGACACTGAAGCTTTCTTT	CASSPSFFAGRDTEAFF
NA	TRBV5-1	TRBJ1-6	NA	TGCGCCAGCAGCTTGGTCGGGAACCTTAATTCACCCCTCCACTTT	CASSLVGNLNSPLHF
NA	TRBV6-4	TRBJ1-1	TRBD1	TGTGCCAGCAGTGGGTGGGGACAGCCGAACACTGAAGCTTTCTTT	CASSGWGQPNTEAFF
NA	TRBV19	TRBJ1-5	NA	TGTGCCAGTAGTATGGCCAGGGAGGGCAATCAGCCCCAGCATTTT	CASSMAREGNQPQHF
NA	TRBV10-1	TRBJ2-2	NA	TGCGCCAGCAGTACTTACAGCACCGGGGAGCTGTTTTTT	CASSTYSTGELFF
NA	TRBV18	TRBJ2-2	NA	TGTGCCAGCTCAAGTTCCGGTCCCCCCACCGGGGAGCTGTTTTTT	CASSSSGPPTGELFF
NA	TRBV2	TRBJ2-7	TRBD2	TGTGCCAGCAGCGCGGGGACTAGTAAAACCTACGAGCAGTACTTC	CASSAGTSKTYEQYF
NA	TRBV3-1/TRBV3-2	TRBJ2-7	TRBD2	TGTGCCAGCAGCCCCGGACTAGCAGGGTACGAGCAGTACTTC	CASSPGLAGYEQYF
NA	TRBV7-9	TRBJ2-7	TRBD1	TGTGCCAGCAGATCATTTGGGTCCGGGACAGCCTCCTACGAGCAGTACTTC	CASRSFGSGTASYEQYF
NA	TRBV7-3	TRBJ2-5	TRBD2	TGTGCCAGCAGCTTACGCGGGAGGAACCAAGAGACCCAGTACTTC	CASSLRGRNQETQYF
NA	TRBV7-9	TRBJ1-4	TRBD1	TGTGCCAGCAGCTTAAACTGGGACAGGGTAGGAGAAAAACTGTTTTTT	CASSLNWDRVGEKLFF